A selection of T cell receptor beta chains follows, all from one sample in a study of T-cell reconstitution after alpha-beta-depleted transplantation in children. TCRdb ran MiXCR on the PCR reads and lists one entry per CDR3 protein. The repertoire consists of about 640,000 distinct CDR3 sequences, with around 17% occurring once and the leading ten covering 0.85% to 1.3%. Sequenced material: PBMCs from the stem cell graft donor, taken from the stem cell graft. All receptors come from a human donor who donated a stem cell graft to a child with acute myeloid leukemia. Both conserved end residues are part of each CDR3. D genes are given only for firm matches. Only some rows state a clone size, as once, few, many or a class for expanded clones.

size	D	V	J	length	CDR3	DNA
few	NA	TRBV20-1	TRBJ2-1	15	CSATEGVSSYNEQFF	TGCAGTGCCACCGAGGGGGTTAGTTCCTACAATGAGCAGTTCTTC
many	NA	TRBV6-4	TRBJ2-3	15	CASSDGGLSTDTQYF	TGTGCCAGCAGTGACGGGGGACTCTCCACAGATACGCAGTATTTT
many	NA	TRBV5-1	TRBJ2-1	13	CASENPTGNEQFF	TGCGCCAGCGAAAATCCTACAGGGAATGAGCAGTTCTTC
few	TRBD1	TRBV12-3/TRBV12-4	TRBJ1-5	14	CASSFGGTAQPQHF	TGTGCCAGCAGTTTTGGTGGGACAGCCCAGCCCCAGCATTTT
NA	NA	TRBV12-3/TRBV12-4	TRBJ2-2	14	CASSLGRPGVELFF	TGTGCCAGCAGTTTGGGCAGGCCCGGTGTGGAGCTGTTTTTT
NA	NA	TRBV20-1	TRBJ2-7	14	CSARIRELSYEQYF	TGCAGTGCTAGGATCAGGGAGCTTTCCTACGAGCAGTACTTC
many	TRBD1	TRBV27	TRBJ2-3	15	CASSSYLTGVDTQYF	TGTGCCAGCAGTTCGTACCTGACAGGGGTAGATACGCAGTATTTT
many	NA	TRBV7-2	TRBJ2-5	13	CASSLAYRETQYF	TGTGCCAGCAGCTTAGCCTATAGAGAGACCCAGTACTTC
NA	TRBD2	TRBV12-3/TRBV12-4	TRBJ2-3	15	CASSLARGGRDTQYF	TGTGCCAGCAGTTTGGCGCGGGGGGGCCGGGATACGCAGTATTTT
few	NA	TRBV7-9	TRBJ1-2	13	CASSSPSLYGYTF	TGTGCCAGCAGCTCCCCTTCCCTCTATGGCTACACCTTC
few	TRBD2	TRBV6-5	TRBJ2-2	16	CASSLVGLDNTGELFF	TGTGCCAGCAGTTTAGTGGGACTAGACAACACCGGGGAGCTGTTTTTT
few	NA	TRBV20-1	TRBJ2-7	13	CSARGAYVYEQYF	TGCAGTGCTAGAGGCGCGTATGTCTACGAGCAGTACTTC
NA	TRBD1	TRBV7-3	TRBJ1-2	17	CASSLVAQTGGASGYTF	TGTGCCAGCAGCTTAGTGGCCCAGACAGGGGGCGCGAGTGGCTACACCTTC
few	TRBD2	TRBV5-5	TRBJ2-1	17	CASSSQLAGGEYNEQFF	TGTGCCAGCAGCTCCCAGCTAGCGGGGGGCGAGTACAATGAGCAGTTCTTC
many	TRBD1	TRBV20-1	TRBJ2-3	16	CSARDLDRALKDTQYF	TGCAGTGCTAGAGATCTGGACAGGGCTTTAAAGGATACGCAGTATTTT
many	NA	TRBV12-3/TRBV12-4	TRBJ2-1	12	CASSLDNNEQFF	TGTGCCAGCAGTTTAGACAACAATGAGCAGTTCTTC
many	NA	TRBV20-1	TRBJ1-1	15	CSARDRTSTPREAFF	TGCAGTGCTAGAGATCGAACCAGTACTCCGAGGGAAGCTTTCTTT
NA	TRBD2	TRBV20-1	TRBJ2-7	15	CCATAPGTSDYEQYF	TGCTGTGCTACCGCCCCCGGGACTAGCGACTACGAGCAGTACTTC
NA	NA	TRBV5-1	TRBJ2-5	16	CASSIPRDSRGETQYF	TGCGCCAGCAGCATTCCACGGGACTCCAGAGGGGAGACCCAGTACTTC
few	NA	TRBV4-3	TRBJ2-2	16	CASSRDQGMNTGELFF	TGCGCCAGCAGCCGGGACCAGGGGATGAACACCGGGGAGCTGTTTTTT
many	TRBD2	TRBV5-6	TRBJ2-1	15	CASSSLGGAHNEQFF	TGTGCCAGCAGCTCACTCGGGGGGGCCCACAATGAGCAGTTCTTC
many	NA	TRBV20-1	TRBJ2-2	16	CSARRGIASNTGELFF	TGCAGTGCTAGACGAGGGATAGCGTCGAACACCGGGGAGCTGTTTTTT
NA	TRBD1	TRBV27	TRBJ2-1	16	CASSPGTAPRYNEQFF	TGTGCCAGCAGCCCTGGGACAGCTCCAAGGTACAATGAGCAGTTCTTC
many	NA	TRBV10-3	TRBJ2-5	12	CAISGSGETQYF	TGTGCCATCAGTGGATCCGGGGAGACCCAGTACTTC
many	NA	TRBV12-3/TRBV12-4	TRBJ2-5	11	CASSFQETQYF	TGTGCCAGCAGCTTTCAAGAGACCCAGTACTTC
NA	NA	TRBV20-1	TRBJ2-2	15	CSASEGTAYAGELFF	TGCAGTGCTAGCGAGGGGACCGCTTACGCCGGGGAGCTGTTTTTT
many	NA	TRBV20-1	TRBJ1-4	14	CSAREQGRVEKLFF	TGCAGTGCTAGAGAGCAGGGGAGGGTTGAAAAACTGTTTTTT
NA	NA	TRBV5-1	TRBJ2-1	16	CASSSRANPPYNEQFF	TGCGCCAGCAGCTCCAGGGCCAACCCCCCCTACAATGAGCAGTTCTTC
few	TRBD2	TRBV9	TRBJ2-3	15	CASSVVAGGTDTQYF	TGTGCCAGCAGCGTAGTAGCGGGGGGAACAGATACGCAGTATTTT
many	NA	TRBV5-1	TRBJ1-1	15	CASSLAVASNTEAFF	TGCGCCAGCAGCTTGGCGGTGGCATCGAACACTGAAGCTTTCTTT
many	NA	TRBV12-3/TRBV12-4	TRBJ1-5	12	CASKAGIQPQHF	TGTGCCAGCAAAGCTGGGATTCAGCCCCAGCATTTT
many	TRBD1	TRBV4-3	TRBJ2-5	16	CASSQWTGGAAETQYF	TGCGCCAGCAGCCAATGGACAGGGGGCGCGGCGGAGACCCAGTACTTC
many	NA	TRBV12-3/TRBV12-4	TRBJ1-1	13	CASSLGLPAEAFF	TGTGCCAGCAGCCTAGGCCTTCCAGCTGAAGCTTTCTTT
many	NA	TRBV10-3	TRBJ2-5	15	CAISALGLPGETQYF	TGTGCCATCAGTGCCCTGGGACTGCCTGGGGAGACCCAGTACTTC
many	NA	TRBV6-5	TRBJ2-2	17	CASSRTGTTGAGGELFF	TGTGCCAGCAGCCGGACCGGGACCACCGGGGCGGGCGGGGAGCTGTTTTTT
many	TRBD1	TRBV29-1	TRBJ2-5	13	CSVEDRGGSTQYF	TGCAGCGTAGAAGACAGGGGCGGGTCGACCCAGTACTTC
many	NA	TRBV6-5	TRBJ1-3	15	CASSYSAGAGNTIYF	TGTGCCAGCAGTTACTCCGCCGGGGCAGGAAACACCATATATTTT